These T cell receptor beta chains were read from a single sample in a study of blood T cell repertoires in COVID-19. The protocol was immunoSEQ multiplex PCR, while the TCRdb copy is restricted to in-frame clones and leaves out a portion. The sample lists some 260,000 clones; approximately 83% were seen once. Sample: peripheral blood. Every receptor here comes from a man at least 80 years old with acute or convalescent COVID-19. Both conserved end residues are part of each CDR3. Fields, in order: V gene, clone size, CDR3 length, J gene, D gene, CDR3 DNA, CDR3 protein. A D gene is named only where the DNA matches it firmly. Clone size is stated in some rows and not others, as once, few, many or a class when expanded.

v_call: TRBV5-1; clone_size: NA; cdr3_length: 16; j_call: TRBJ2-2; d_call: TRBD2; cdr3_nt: TGCGCCAGCAGCTACACTAGCGGGGTGAACACCGGGGAGCTGTTTTTT; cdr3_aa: CASSYTSGVNTGELFF
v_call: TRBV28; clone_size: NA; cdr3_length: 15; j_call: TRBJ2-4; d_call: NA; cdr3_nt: TGTGCCAGCAGTTCCGGAGGAGGAACCAAAAACATTCAGTACTTC; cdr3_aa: CASSSGGGTKNIQYF
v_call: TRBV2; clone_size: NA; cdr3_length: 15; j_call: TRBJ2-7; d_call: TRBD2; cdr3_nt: TGTGCCAGCAGGGGACTAGCGGGAAAACCCTACGAGCAGTACTTC; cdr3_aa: CASRGLAGKPYEQYF
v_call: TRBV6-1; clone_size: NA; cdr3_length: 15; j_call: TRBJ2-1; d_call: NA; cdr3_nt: TGTGCCAGCAGTGATGTCAGGGGAGGGGGCAATGAGCAGTTCTTC; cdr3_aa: CASSDVRGGGNEQFF
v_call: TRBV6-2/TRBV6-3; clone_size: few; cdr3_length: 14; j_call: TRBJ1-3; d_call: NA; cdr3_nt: TGTGCCAGCAGCAGGGAGTACTCTGGAAACACCATATATTTT; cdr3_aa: CASSREYSGNTIYF
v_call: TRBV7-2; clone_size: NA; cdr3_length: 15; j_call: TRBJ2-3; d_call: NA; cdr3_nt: TGTGCCAGCAGCTTCCTAACCCCTTCCACAGATACGCAGTATTTT; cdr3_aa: CASSFLTPSTDTQYF
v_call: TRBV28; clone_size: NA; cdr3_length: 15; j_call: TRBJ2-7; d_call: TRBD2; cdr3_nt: TGTGCCAGCAGTTTACGACTAGCGGGGGGGACCGAGCAGTACTTC; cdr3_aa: CASSLRLAGGTEQYF
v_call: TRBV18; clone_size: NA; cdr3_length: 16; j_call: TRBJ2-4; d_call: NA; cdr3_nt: TGTGCCAGCTCTCCCACAGGAGAACTAGCCAAAAACATTCAGTACTTC; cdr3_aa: CASSPTGELAKNIQYF
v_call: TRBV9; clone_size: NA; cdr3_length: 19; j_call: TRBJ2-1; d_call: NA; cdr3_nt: TGTGCCAGCAGCTCACGTTACCACAGGGCGTCGAGCTCCTACAATGAGCAGTTCTTC; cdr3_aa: CASSSRYHRASSSYNEQFF
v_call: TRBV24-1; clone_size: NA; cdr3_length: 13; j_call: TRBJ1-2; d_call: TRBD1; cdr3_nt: TGTGCCACCAGGGACAGGGGGCCATTTGGCTACACCTTC; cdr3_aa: CATRDRGPFGYTF
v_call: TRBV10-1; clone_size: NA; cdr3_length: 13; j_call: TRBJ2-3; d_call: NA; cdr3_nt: TGCGCCAGCAGTGAGTCAAGAGTAGATACGCAGTATTTT; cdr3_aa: CASSESRVDTQYF
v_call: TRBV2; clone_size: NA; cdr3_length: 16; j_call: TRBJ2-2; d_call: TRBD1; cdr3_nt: TGTGCCAGCAGTGAAATGAGGCAGGGGGCCTCCGGGGAGCTGTTTTTT; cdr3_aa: CASSEMRQGASGELFF
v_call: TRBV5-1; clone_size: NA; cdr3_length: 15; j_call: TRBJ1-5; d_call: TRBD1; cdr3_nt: TGCGCCAGCAGCCCAGGTGGGACAGGGGTTCAGCCCCAGCATTTT; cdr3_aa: CASSPGGTGVQPQHF
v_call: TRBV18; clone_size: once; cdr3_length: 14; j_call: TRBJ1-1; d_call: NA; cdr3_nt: TGTGCCAGCTCACCGCAGGGCTCCCACACTGAAGCTTTCTTT; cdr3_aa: CASSPQGSHTEAFF
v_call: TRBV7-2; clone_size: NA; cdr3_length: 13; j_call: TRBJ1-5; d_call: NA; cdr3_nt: TGTGCCAGCAGCCTCCAGGGAAATCAGCCCCAGCATTTT; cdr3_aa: CASSLQGNQPQHF
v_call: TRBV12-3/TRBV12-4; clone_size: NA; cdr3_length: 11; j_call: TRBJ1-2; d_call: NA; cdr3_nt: TGTGCCAGCACCGAGAACTATGGCTACACCTTC; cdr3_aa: CASTENYGYTF
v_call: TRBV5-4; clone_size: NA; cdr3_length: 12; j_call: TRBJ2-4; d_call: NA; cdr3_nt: TGTGCCAGCAGCTCGGCCACTAGTCCTCAGTACTTC; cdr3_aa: CASSSATSPQYF
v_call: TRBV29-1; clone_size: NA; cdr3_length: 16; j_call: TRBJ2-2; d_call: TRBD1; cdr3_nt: TGCAGCGCAAAACGGGACAGGGGGCTTGGCACCGGGGAGCTGTTTTTT; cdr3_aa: CSAKRDRGLGTGELFF
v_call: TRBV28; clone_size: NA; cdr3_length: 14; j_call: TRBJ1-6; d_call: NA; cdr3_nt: TGTGCCAGCAGTTTGTGGGGCGCTGGGTCACCCCTCCACTTT; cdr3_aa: CASSLWGAGSPLHF
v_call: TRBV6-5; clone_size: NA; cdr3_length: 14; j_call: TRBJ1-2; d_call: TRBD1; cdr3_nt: TGTGCCAGCTCTGGGACAGGGAAGAGATATGGCTACACCTTC; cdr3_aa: CASSGTGKRYGYTF
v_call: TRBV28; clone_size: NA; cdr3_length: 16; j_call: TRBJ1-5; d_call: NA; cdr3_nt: TGTGCCAGCAGTTGGAATAGATACAGGGTAAATCAGCCCCAGCATTTT; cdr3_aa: CASSWNRYRVNQPQHF
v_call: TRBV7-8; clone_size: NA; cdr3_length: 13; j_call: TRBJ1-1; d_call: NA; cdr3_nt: TGTGCCAGCAGCTTAAGCCAGAACACTGAAGCTTTCTTT; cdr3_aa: CASSLSQNTEAFF
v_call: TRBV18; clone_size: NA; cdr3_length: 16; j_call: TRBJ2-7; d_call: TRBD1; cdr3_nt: TGTGCCAGCTCACCACAGCAGGCGGACAGGACCTACGAGCAGTACTTC; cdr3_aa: CASSPQQADRTYEQYF
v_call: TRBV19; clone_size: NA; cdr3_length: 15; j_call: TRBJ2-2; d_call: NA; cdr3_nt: TGTGCCAGTAGTATAGTTGGCCGGGAACCCGGGGAGCTGTTTTTT; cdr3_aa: CASSIVGREPGELFF
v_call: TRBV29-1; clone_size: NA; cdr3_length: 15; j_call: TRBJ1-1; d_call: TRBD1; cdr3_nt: TGCAGCGTGGTAGGACAGGGGGCAATGAACACTGAAGCTTTCTTT; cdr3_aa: CSVVGQGAMNTEAFF
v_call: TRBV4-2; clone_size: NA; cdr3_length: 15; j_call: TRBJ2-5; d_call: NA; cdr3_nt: TGTGCCAGCAGCCGGTTAGAGTTGGAGCAAGAGACCCAGTACTTC; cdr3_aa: CASSRLELEQETQYF
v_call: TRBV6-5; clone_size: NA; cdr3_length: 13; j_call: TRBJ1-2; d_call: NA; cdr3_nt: TGTGCCAGCAGTTATTCGACCCGTGGCGGGTACACCTTC; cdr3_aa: CASSYSTRGGYTF
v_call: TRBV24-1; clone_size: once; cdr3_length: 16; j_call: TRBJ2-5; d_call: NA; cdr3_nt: TGTGCCACCAGTGATCCGCCCCGGGGAGGCAGGGAGACCCAGTACTTC; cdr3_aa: CATSDPPRGGRETQYF
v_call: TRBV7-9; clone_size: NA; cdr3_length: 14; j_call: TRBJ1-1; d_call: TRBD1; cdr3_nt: TGTGCCAGCAGCCCACAGGGGGCTTACACTGAAGCTTTCTTT; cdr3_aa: CASSPQGAYTEAFF
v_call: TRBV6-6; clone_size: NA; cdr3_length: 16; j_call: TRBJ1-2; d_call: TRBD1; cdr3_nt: TGTGCCAGCATATCGACAGGGCTCCCCGCTAACTATGGCTACACCTTC; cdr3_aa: CASISTGLPANYGYTF
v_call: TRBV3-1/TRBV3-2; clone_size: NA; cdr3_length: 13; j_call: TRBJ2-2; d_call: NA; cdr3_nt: TGTGCCACCCGGGGGACAGTCACCGGGGAGCTGTTTTTT; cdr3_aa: CATRGTVTGELFF
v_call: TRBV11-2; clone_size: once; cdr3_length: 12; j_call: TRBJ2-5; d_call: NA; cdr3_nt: TGTGCCAGCAGCTTAGATCAAAAGACCCAGTACTTC; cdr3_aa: CASSLDQKTQYF
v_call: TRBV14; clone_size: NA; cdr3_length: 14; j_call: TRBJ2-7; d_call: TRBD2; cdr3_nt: TGTGCCAGCAGCCAAGACCTTCTAGCGGGCGAGCAGTACTTC; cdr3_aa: CASSQDLLAGEQYF
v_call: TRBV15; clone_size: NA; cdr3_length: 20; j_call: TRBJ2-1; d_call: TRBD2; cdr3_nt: TGTGCCACCAGCAGAGGGTTCGGCCTAGCGGGAGGGAGAGGCTACAATGAGCAGTTCTTC; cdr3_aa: CATSRGFGLAGGRGYNEQFF
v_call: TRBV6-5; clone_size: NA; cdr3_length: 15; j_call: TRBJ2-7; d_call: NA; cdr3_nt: TGTGCCAGCAGTTACTCGAGGCAAGAGATTGACGAGCAGTACTTC; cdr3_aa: CASSYSRQEIDEQYF
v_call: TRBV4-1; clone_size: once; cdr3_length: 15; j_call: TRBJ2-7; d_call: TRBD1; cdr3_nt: TGCGCCAGCAGTCAGCGACAGGGGACAATTTACGAGCAGTACTTC; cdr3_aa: CASSQRQGTIYEQYF
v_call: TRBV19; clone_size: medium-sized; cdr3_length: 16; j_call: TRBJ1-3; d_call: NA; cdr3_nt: TGTGCCAGTAAAAGGAGAGGGCTCTACTCTGGAAACACCATATATTTT; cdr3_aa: CASKRRGLYSGNTIYF
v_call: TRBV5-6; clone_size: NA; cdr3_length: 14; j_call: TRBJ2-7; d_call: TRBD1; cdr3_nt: TGTGCCAGCAGCCTAGGCAGGGGGCTAAAAGAGCAGTACTTC; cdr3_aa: CASSLGRGLKEQYF
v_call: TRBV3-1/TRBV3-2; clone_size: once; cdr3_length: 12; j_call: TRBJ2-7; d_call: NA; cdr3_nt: TGTGCCAGCAGCCAATATAATCTCGAGCAGTACTTC; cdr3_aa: CASSQYNLEQYF
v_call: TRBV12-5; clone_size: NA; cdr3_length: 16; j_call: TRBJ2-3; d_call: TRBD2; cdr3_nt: TGTGCTAGTGGTTTGGCCCTCCCGAAACTAGCGCATACGCAGTATTTT; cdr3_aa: CASGLALPKLAHTQYF
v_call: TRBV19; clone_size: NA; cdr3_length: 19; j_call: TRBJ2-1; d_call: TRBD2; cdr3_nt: TGTGCCAGTAGGGCGGGGGGGGCCGTCACCCAAAGCTCCTACAATGAGCAGTTCTTC; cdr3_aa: CASRAGGAVTQSSYNEQFF
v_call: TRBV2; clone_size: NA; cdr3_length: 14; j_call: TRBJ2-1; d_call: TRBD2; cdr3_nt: TGTGCCAGCAGTGGACTAGCGGGAGGCAATGAGCAGTTCTTC; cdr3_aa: CASSGLAGGNEQFF
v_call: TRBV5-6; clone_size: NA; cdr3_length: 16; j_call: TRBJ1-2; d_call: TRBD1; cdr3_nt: TGTGCCAGCAGCTCATTACAGGGGTTGGATAACTATGGCTACACCTTC; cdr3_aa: CASSSLQGLDNYGYTF
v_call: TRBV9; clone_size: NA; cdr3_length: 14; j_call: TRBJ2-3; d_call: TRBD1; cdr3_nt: TGTGCCAGCACCCAAGGGACAGGGCCAGATACGCAGTATTTT; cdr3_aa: CASTQGTGPDTQYF
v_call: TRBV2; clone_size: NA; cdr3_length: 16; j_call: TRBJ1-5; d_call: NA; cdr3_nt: TGTGCCAGCAGTGAAGGGGGCGGTTATAGCAATCAGCCCCAGCATTTT; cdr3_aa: CASSEGGGYSNQPQHF
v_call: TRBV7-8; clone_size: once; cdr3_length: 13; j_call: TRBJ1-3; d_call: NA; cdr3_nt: TGTGCCAGCAGCTTCGGGGAGAGAAACACCATATATTTT; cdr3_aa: CASSFGERNTIYF
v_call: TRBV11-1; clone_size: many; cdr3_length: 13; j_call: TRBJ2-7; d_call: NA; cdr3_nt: TGTGCCAGCAGCCCTTGGCCCGGCGGAGAGCAGTACTTC; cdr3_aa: CASSPWPGGEQYF
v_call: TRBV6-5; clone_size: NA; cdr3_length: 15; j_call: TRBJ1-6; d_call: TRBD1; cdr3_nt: TGTGCCAGCAGTAAACAGGGGGCCAAAAATTCACCCCTCCACTTT; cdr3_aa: CASSKQGAKNSPLHF
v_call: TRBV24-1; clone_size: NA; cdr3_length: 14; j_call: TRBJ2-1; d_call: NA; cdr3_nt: TGTGCCACCAGTGATCCACTACAGGGCAATGAGCAGTTCTTC; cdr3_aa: CATSDPLQGNEQFF
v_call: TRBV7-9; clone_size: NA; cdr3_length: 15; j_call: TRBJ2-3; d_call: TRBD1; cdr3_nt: TGTGCCAGCAGCACCCGGACAGGGGGCACAGATACGCAGTATTTT; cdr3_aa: CASSTRTGGTDTQYF